Below are 15 T cell receptor beta chains sequenced from a single sample in a study of shared clonotypes between healthy human individuals. The method was immunoSEQ multiplex PCR; TCRdb's version includes in-frame clones alone and lacks a portion of them. The table lists about 500,000 clones, 60% to 80% of them singletons. Sequencing was done on a sample of PBMCs. Receptors originate from a woman aged 35 to 49 in good health. Some clones in this sample may be carry-over from other donors' samples.

This clone has only a few counts. The chain combines TRBV2 with TRBJ1-1; D is perhaps TRBD1 (5 bases). Germline V gene sequence: CDR1 SNHLY, CDR2 FYNNEI. V was pared by 2 bases and J by 11 bases, with 15 bases between. This CDR3 spans 13 amino acids. CDR3 in DNA: TGTGCCAGCAGTGAACGGTGGGGGGAAGTGGCTTTCTTT. It yields the protein CASSERWGEVAFF. Together with reference TRBV2 and TRBJ1-1, the CDR3 gives the full variable domain: EPEVTQTPSHQVTQMGQEVILRCVPISNHLYFYWYRQILGQKVEFLVSFYNNEISEKSEIFDDQFSVERPDGSNFTLKIRSTKLEDSAMYFCASSERWGEVAFFGQGTRLTVV.

This clone was counted only a few times. The chain links TRBV18 to TRBJ2-7; 11 nucleotides agree with TRBD2. The V and J ends lost 2 bases and 0 bases, in that order; junction bases with no gene match: 3. The germline V gene encodes CDR1 KGHSH and CDR2 LQKENI. The CDR3 runs 16 residues. The CDR3 protein is CASSPSLAGGSYEQYF. The CDR3 DNA reads TGTGCCAGCTCACCAAGCCTAGCGGGGGGCTCCTACGAGCAGTACTTC.

Details on this clone: This probably arose from a read error, given a far larger clone one base away. The rearrangement links TRBV18 to TRBJ1-1; 11 nucleotides match TRBD1. The V gene's germline CDR1 is KGHSH and CDR2 LQKENI. V was pared by 5 bases and J by 0 bases, with 5 bases of the junction left unmatched. CDR3 length equals 16 residues. CDR3: CASSRTGGDLNTEAFF. The CDR3 DNA is TGTGCCAGCTCAAGGACAGGGGGCGACCTGAACACTGAAGCTTTCTTT.

The gene calls are TRBV5-5 and TRBJ2-7; D gene uncertain. The CDR3 contains 12 residues. V lost 0 bases to trimming and J lost 7 bases, with 8 bases between them. CDR1 is SGHKS, CDR2 YYEKEE, per germline (reference sequence). The CDR3 DNA follows: TGTGCCAGCAGCTTGGAAGGGTGGGAGCAGTACTTC. This codes for CASSLEGWEQYF. Based on the CDR3 plus reference TRBV5-5 and TRBJ2-7, the full variable domain is DAGVTQSPTHLIKTRGQQVTLRCSPISGHKSVSWYQQVLGQGPQFIFQYYEKEERGRGNFPDRFSARQFPNYSSELNVNALLLGDSALYLCASSLEGWEQYFGPGTRLTVT.

This clone was seen many times. The same CDR3 arises from other DNA sequences in this sample as well. The chain uses TRBV27 and TRBJ2-2; D is ambiguous. Germline values: CDR1 MNHEY, CDR2 SMNVEV (reference sequence). This CDR3 comprises 14 residues. The ends were cut back, 3 bases at V and 1 base at J, with 6 bases in the middle. The CDR3 nucleotides read TGTGCCAGCAGTTTTGATCAGAACACCGGGGAGCTGTTTTTT. As protein: CASSFDQNTGELFF.

The rearrangement links TRBV28 to TRBJ1-2, with 8 bases matching TRBD1. The V gene's germline CDR1 is MDHEN and CDR2 SYDVKM. The junction had 6 bases not matched to a gene; V was cut back by 5 bases and J by 10 bases. The CDR3 is 12 residues long. CDR3 sequence: CASSVRGRFYTF. In DNA, the CDR3 is TGTGCCAGCAGTGTCAGGGGGCGCTTCTACACCTTC.

This clone was counted only a few times. A read error is the likely source, as a far larger clone sits one nucleotide away. The chain employs TRBV28 and TRBJ2-6; either TRBD1 or TRBD2 may supply D (5 bases each). This CDR3 has 16 residues. The germline V gene encodes CDR1 MDHEN and CDR2 SYDVKM. The CDR3 DNA sequence: TGTGCCAGCAGTCCCGGGGAGTTCTCTGGGGCCAACGTCCTGGCTTTC. Encoded protein: CASSPGEFSGANVLAF.

In regard to this clone: Since a much larger clone is just one base distant, this may be a read error. V is TRBV2 and J is TRBJ1-5, with D possibly matching TRBD1 (6 bases). Germline loops: CDR1 SNHLY, CDR2 FYNNEI. With 8 bases removed from V and 7 bases from J, the gap between germline ends came to 18 bases. The CDR3 is 14 residues long. CDR3 in amino acids: CASGVQGLAQPQHF. The CDR3 region has the DNA TGTGCCAGCGGCGTACAGGGTTTGGCGCAGCCCCAGCATTTT.

This clone came up many times. At the DNA level, this CDR3 is encoded by other sequences in the same sample as well. This chain joins TRBV28 and TRBJ2-7, with no clear D. Per the germline V gene, CDR1 is MDHEN and CDR2 is SYDVKM. The CDR3 covers 14 residues. The V and J ends lost 5 bases and 6 bases respectively, with 17 bases between them. CDR3 sequence: CASSTPGFSGEQYF. CDR3 DNA sequence: TGTGCCAGCAGTACCCCCGGGTTCTCAGGCGAGCAGTACTTC.

This clone has a handful of counts. DNA of the CDR3: TGCGCCAGCAGTAGGGACCAGAGCTCCTACGAGCAGTACTTC. Translation: CASSRDQSSYEQYF. V and J are TRBV10-1 and TRBJ2-7; D is possibly TRBD1 or TRBD2 (5 bases each). V lost 5 bases and J lost 0, with 11 bases in between. This CDR3 has 14 amino acids. CDR1 WNHNN and CDR2 SYGVQD come from the germline V gene (reference sequence).

Worth noting for this clone: Additional DNA sequences in this sample encode the identical CDR3. The V call is TRBV7-9, the J call TRBJ2-1; 8 bases agree with TRBD2. V was pared by 1 base and J by 1 base, with 0 bases of the junction left unmatched. The CDR3 sequence is 15 residues long. The germline V gene encodes CDR1 SEHNR and CDR2 FQNEAQ (reference sequence). The CDR3 DNA reads as TGTGCCAGCAGCTTAGGACTAGCGTCCTACAATGAGCAGTTCTTC. This sequence encodes CASSLGLASYNEQFF.

This chain uses TRBV28 with TRBJ1-1, with D possibly TRBD1 on 6 matching bases. The CDR3 sequence is 15 residues long. Germline V gene data show CDR1 as MDHEN and CDR2 as SYDVKM. Deletions cut 8 bases from V and 2 bases from J, with 18 bases between. CDR3 DNA: TGTGCCAGCTCAATTTACAGGGCGTTTAACACTGAAGCTTTCTTT. Translating it yields CASSIYRAFNTEAFF.

As to this clone: A far larger clone is one nucleotide away, so this likely arose from a read error. V and J are TRBV5-4 and TRBJ1-1; D not resolved. CDR3 length: 14 residues. The germline V gene has CDR1 SGHNT and CDR2 YYREEE (reference sequence). The chain's CDR3 is CASSLLEMNTEALF. For the CDR3, the DNA is TGTGCCAGCAGCTTGCTAGAGATGAACACTGAAGCTCTCTTT.

The chain couples TRBV6-5 to TRBJ2-7, with TRBD1 matching over 9 bases. With 4 bases clipped from V and 5 bases from J, the junction kept 12 bases outside the gene matches. CDR3 length equals 16 residues. Germline assignment: CDR1 MNHEY and CDR2 SVGAGI. CDR3 DNA: TGTGCCAGCAGTTCCTTCGACAGGGGGACGCTCGACGAGCAGTACTTC. Its translation is CASSSFDRGTLDEQYF.

Note on this clone: Additional DNA sequences in this sample encode the identical CDR3. V is TRBV5-1 and J is TRBJ2-3; 8 nucleotides match TRBD2. This CDR3 is built from 14 residues. Germline V gene data show CDR1 as SGHRS and CDR2 as YFSETQ. V shed 4 bases and J 1 base; nucleotides not matched to a gene: 2. The CDR3 protein is CASSPTSGTDTQYF. CDR3 nucleotide sequence: TGCGCCAGCAGCCCGACTAGCGGCACAGATACGCAGTATTTT. Full variable domain (missing parts from reference TRBV5-1 and TRBJ2-3): KAGVTQTPRYLIKTRGQQVTLSCSPISGHRSVSWYQQTPGQGLQFLFEYFSETQRNKGNFPGRFSGRQFSNSRSEMNVSTLELGDSALYLCASSPTSGTDTQYFGPGTRLTVL.